This TCR beta chain is from a study of identical twins. Study-level results: Models, which agreed with sharing between unrelated individuals, nonetheless underestimated the out-of-frame TCR alpha sharing seen in monozygotic twins.

The CDR3 sequence is 11 residues long. Between the trimmed V and J ends, which lost 4 bases and 7 bases, there was a span of 7 bases. The germline gives CDR1 SQVTM, CDR2 ANQGSEA. To note about this clonotype: Antigen unknown.

TCRdb recomputed calls from the 5' RACE reads with MiXCR, one row per CDR3 protein. Among approximately 680,000 distinct CDR3 sequences, about 7.6% were seen once, and the ten largest hold less than 2%. This sample was shared with a second study, whose subject was yellow fever vaccine responses in identical twins.

This clonotype was obtained from a woman aged 18-29 years in good health. Sequencing was carried out using PBMCs. The rearrangement links TRBV29-1 to TRBJ2-2, with D uncertain. CDR3 protein: CSVVALGELFF. For the CDR3, the DNA is TGCAGCGTTGTGGCCCTCGGGGAGCTGTTTTTT.